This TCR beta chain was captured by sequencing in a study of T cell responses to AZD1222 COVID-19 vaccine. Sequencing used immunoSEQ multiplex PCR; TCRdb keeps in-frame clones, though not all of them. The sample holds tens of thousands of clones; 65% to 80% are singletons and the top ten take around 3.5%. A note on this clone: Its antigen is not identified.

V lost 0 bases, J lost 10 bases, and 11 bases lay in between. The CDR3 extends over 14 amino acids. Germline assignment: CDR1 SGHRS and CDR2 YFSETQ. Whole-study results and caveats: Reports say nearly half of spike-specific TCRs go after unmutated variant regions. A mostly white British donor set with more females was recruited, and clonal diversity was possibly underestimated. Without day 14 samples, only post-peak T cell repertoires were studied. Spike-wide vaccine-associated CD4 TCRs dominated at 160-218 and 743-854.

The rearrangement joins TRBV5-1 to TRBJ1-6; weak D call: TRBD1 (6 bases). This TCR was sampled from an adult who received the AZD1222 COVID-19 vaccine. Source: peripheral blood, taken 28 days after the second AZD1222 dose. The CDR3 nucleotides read TGCGCCAGCAGCTTGGAACAGGGAGACTCACCCCTCCACTTT. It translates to CASSLEQGDSPLHF.